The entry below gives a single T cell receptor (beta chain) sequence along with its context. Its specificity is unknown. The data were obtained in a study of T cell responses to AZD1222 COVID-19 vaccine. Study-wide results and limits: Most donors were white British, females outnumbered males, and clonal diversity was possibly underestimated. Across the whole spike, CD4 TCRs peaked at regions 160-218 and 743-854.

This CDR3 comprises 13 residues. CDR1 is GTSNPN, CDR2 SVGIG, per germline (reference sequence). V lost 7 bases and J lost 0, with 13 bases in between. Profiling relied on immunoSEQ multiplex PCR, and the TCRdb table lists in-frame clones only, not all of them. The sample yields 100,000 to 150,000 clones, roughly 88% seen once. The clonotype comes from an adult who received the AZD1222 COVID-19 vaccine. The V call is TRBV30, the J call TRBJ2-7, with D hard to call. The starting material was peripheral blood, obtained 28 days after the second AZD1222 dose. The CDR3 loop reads CASKSRSSYEQYF. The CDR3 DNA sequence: TGTGCCTCAAAGAGCAGGAGCTCCTACGAGCAGTACTTC.